The next 24 T cell receptor beta chains were all read from a single sample in a study of blood T cell repertoires in COVID-19. The data were produced by immunoSEQ multiplex PCR, yet TCRdb's version contains in-frame clones alone and is incomplete. The data contain 150,000 to 200,000 clones, roughly 85% of them seen just once; the ten biggest clones take up about 10%. The sample was peripheral blood. These receptor sequences come from a woman of 80 years or more with active or convalescent COVID-19.

The chain couples TRBV9 to TRBJ2-7; 9 nucleotides align to TRBD1. This CDR3 spans 15 amino acids. Trimming cost V 0 bases and J 3 bases; bases outside gene matches: 4. Germline V gene data show CDR1 as SGDLS and CDR2 as YYNGEE. As DNA, the CDR3 is TGTGCCAGCAGCGTAGGGACAGGGGCAAACTACGAGCAGTACTTC. It specifies CASSVGTGANYEQYF.

The rearrangement joins TRBV28 to TRBJ1-2, with a tentative D call TRBD1 (5 bases). There are 13 residues in the CDR3. Germline lookup yields CDR1 MDHEN and CDR2 SYDVKM. V was shortened by 5 bases and J by 6 bases, with 13 bases between the two germline ends. In DNA, the CDR3 is TGTGCCAGCAGTCCCCTGATGACAGATGGCTACACCTTC. It encodes CASSPLMTDGYTF.

The V and J genes are TRBV18 and TRBJ1-1, with 9 bases aligning to TRBD1. CDR3 size: 15 residues. J was trimmed by 1 base and V by 3 bases; bases with no gene match: 3. In germline, CDR1 is KGHSH, CDR2 LQKENI. CDR3 protein: CASSPGGQGNTEAFF. CDR3 coding DNA: TGTGCCAGCTCACCGGGGGGACAGGGGAACACTGAAGCTTTCTTT. Complete variable domain (other parts from reference TRBV18 and TRBJ1-1): NAGVMQNPRHLVRRRGQEARLRCSPMKGHSHVYWYRQLPEEGLKFMVYLQKENIIDESGMPKERFSAEFPKEGPSILRIQQVVRGDSAAYFCASSPGGQGNTEAFFGQGTRLTVV.

The chain uses TRBV6-5 and TRBJ1-6; 7 bases line up with TRBD1. V shed 6 bases and J 8 bases; nucleotides not matched to a gene: 10. The CDR3 consists of 15 residues. CDR1 is MNHEY and CDR2 is SVGAGI in the germline V gene. CDR3 nucleotide sequence: TGTGCCAGCAGCCCGACAGGGAATTTTTATTCACCCCTCCACTTT. This encodes CASSPTGNFYSPLHF.

This chain links TRBV5-6 with TRBJ1-2; D is unresolved. V was pared by 3 bases and J by 4 bases, with 10 bases between. CDR1 is SGHDT and CDR2 is YYEEEE in the germline V gene. The length of the CDR3 is 13 residues. The CDR3 reads CASSYGRGYGYTF. The CDR3 nucleotides are TGTGCCAGCAGCTACGGGAGAGGCTATGGCTACACCTTC. The full variable domain, in which reference TRBV5-6 and TRBJ1-2 provide the parts outside the CDR3, is DAGVTQSPTHLIKTRGQQVTLRCSPKSGHDTVSWYQQALGQGPQFIFQYYEEEERQRGNFPDRFSGHQFPNYSSELNVNALLLGDSALYLCASSYGRGYGYTFGSGTRLTVV.

In this sample, this clone turned up once. The chain joins TRBV27 to TRBJ2-3, with 9 nucleotides matching TRBD1. After removal of 8 bases from V and 4 bases from J, the junction contained 10 bases not matched to a gene. This CDR3 is 15 amino acids long. Germline CDR1 and CDR2: MNHEY and SMNVEV (reference sequence). CDR3 residues: CASRPAGQGPDTQYF. For the CDR3, the DNA is TGTGCCAGCCGACCCGCGGGACAGGGCCCAGATACGCAGTATTTT.

This chain connects TRBV30 to TRBJ2-2; no definite D call. Trimming removed 0 bases at V and 4 bases at J, with 6 bases between. Per the germline V gene, CDR1 is GTSNPN and CDR2 is SVGIG (reference sequence). The CDR3 consists of 13 residues. The CDR3 DNA reads TGTGCCTGGAGTGTACAGTCCACCGGGGAGCTGTTTTTT. It codes for CAWSVQSTGELFF.

The rearrangement uses TRBV21-1 and TRBJ2-2; TRBD1 was called by the table and not checked on the DNA. TRBV21-1 is noted as a pseudogene. This CDR3 has 17 residues. As DNA, the CDR3 is TGTGCCAGCACCCCCCCCCGGGACAGGGGGCAATACGGGGAGCTGTTTTTT. Its translation is CASTPPRDRGQYGELFF.

The chain employs TRBV7-6 and TRBJ2-7; 8 nucleotides agree with TRBD2. CDR1 and CDR2 (germline): SGHVS, FNYEAQ. Germline trimming cut 1 base from V and 4 bases from J; bases unmatched to any gene: 3. The CDR3 is 14 amino acids. CDR3 DNA: TGTGCCAGCAGCTTAGGCGGGACTAGTTACGAGCAGTACTTC. This codes for CASSLGGTSYEQYF. The full variable domain, rest sourced from reference TRBV7-6 and TRBJ2-7, is GAGVSQSPRYKVTKRGQDVALRCDPISGHVSLYWYRQALGQGPEFLTYFNYEAQQDKSGLPNDRFSAERPEGSISTLTIQRTEQRDSAMYRCASSLGGTSYEQYFGPGTRLTVT.

V gene TRBV19 combines with J gene TRBJ1-5, with D unresolved. Germline CDR1 is LNHDA and CDR2 is SQIVND (reference sequence). The V gene lost 4 bases and the J gene lost 3 bases, with 10 bases spanning the gap. This CDR3 contains 14 residues. The CDR3 nucleotides are TGTGCCAGTAGTACCGGGGTAAACAATCAGCCCCAGCATTTT. Translated, it gives CASSTGVNNQPQHF.

This clone has only one observation. The rearrangement joins TRBV28 to TRBJ2-3; the match to TRBD1 covers 9 bases. Germline CDR1 is MDHEN and CDR2 is SYDVKM. V lost 5 bases and J lost 2; bases outside the gene matches: 5. CDR3 length: 15 residues. CDR3: CASSKGTGNTDTQYF. CDR3 DNA sequence: TGTGCCAGCAGTAAAGGGACAGGGAACACAGATACGCAGTATTTT.

The V call is TRBV21-1, the J call TRBJ2-1; TRBD2, the D gene given by the table, was not confirmed from the DNA. TRBV21-1 is recorded as a pseudogene. The CDR3 sequence is 15 residues long. The CDR3 nucleotides read TGTGCCAGCAGCCCCGGACTAGCGGGAGCAGGTGAGCAGTTCTTC. Protein sequence: CASSPGLAGAGEQFF.

This chain uses TRBV15 with TRBJ1-4; the D gene is possibly TRBD1 (6 bases). Trimming stripped 0 bases from V and 5 bases from J, with 10 bases between. The CDR3 has 15 amino acids. Germline CDR1 LNHNV, CDR2 YYDKDF (reference sequence). The CDR3 reads CATSRDGQPNEKLFF. Here the CDR3 DNA reads TGTGCCACCAGCAGAGATGGACAGCCCAATGAAAAACTGTTTTTT. The variable domain in full, completed from reference TRBV15 and TRBJ1-4, reads DAMVIQNPRYQVTQFGKPVTLSCSQTLNHNVMYWYQQKSSQAPKLLFHYYDKDFNNEADTPDNFQSRRPNTSFCFLDIRSPGLGDTAMYLCATSRDGQPNEKLFFGSGTQLSVL.

This clone was recorded once. J is TRBJ1-2 and V is TRBV4-1; a possible D gene is TRBD1 (5 bases). From germline, CDR1 is MGHRA and CDR2 YSYEKL. The V end lost 2 bases, the J end lost 7 bases, and 11 bases lay between the germline ends. The CDR3 runs to 13 residues. The CDR3 nucleotides are TGCGCCAGCAGCCAACTAGGGGTCAGTGGCTACACCTTC. Residues: CASSQLGVSGYTF.

On this clone itself: Other DNA sequences in this sample translate to the same CDR3. CDR3 nucleotide sequence: TGTGCCAGCAGCGTAGGGGGAGGCAACACCGGGGAGCTGTTTTTT. This translates into CASSVGGGNTGELFF. V is TRBV9 and J is TRBJ2-2, with D possibly TRBD2 on 6 matching bases. Trimming pared 0 bases from V and 2 bases from J, leaving 8 bases between. The length of the CDR3 is 15 residues. The germline CDR1 and CDR2 sequences are SGDLS and YYNGEE. The full variable domain, rest sourced from reference TRBV9 and TRBJ2-2, is DSGVTQTPKHLITATGQRVTLRCSPRSGDLSVYWYQQSLDQGLQFLIQYYNGEERAKGNILERFSAQQFPDLHSELNLSSLELGDSALYFCASSVGGGNTGELFFGEGSRLTVL.

The chain combines TRBV9 with TRBJ1-2; D is ambiguous. The germline V and J ends were trimmed by 3 bases and 2 bases, with 14 bases remaining between them. There are 15 residues in the CDR3. Germline V gene sequence: CDR1 SGDLS, CDR2 YYNGEE. CDR3 DNA: TGTGCCAGCAGCGGCCAAGCGACCGGGAACTATGGCTACACCTTC. It specifies CASSGQATGNYGYTF. The full variable domain, rest sourced from reference TRBV9 and TRBJ1-2, is DSGVTQTPKHLITATGQRVTLRCSPRSGDLSVYWYQQSLDQGLQFLIQYYNGEERAKGNILERFSAQQFPDLHSELNLSSLELGDSALYFCASSGQATGNYGYTFGSGTRLTVV.

The chain carries TRBV7-3 and TRBJ2-1; 11 positions agree with TRBD2. The CDR3 loop spans 15 amino acids. Germline CDR1 is SGHTA and CDR2 is FQGTGA. Trimming removed 5 bases from V and 2 bases from J; junction bases left unmatched: 2. CDR3 loop: CASSQTSGTYNEQFF. CDR3 coding DNA: TGTGCCAGCAGCCAGACTAGCGGGACCTACAATGAGCAGTTCTTC.

This clone was detected only a few times. J is TRBJ2-1 and V is TRBV6-5; weak D call: TRBD2 (5 bases). V was trimmed by 6 bases and J by 7 bases, leaving 19 bases between them. The CDR3 length is 15 residues. Looked up from germline, CDR1 is MNHEY and CDR2 is SVGAGI. The CDR3 sequence is CASSQDSVSLNEQFF. The CDR3 coding sequence is TGTGCCAGCAGCCAGGATAGCGTAAGTTTGAATGAGCAGTTCTTC.

This rearrangement joins TRBV27 to TRBJ1-4; the D gene is possibly TRBD1 (6 bases). V gave up 4 bases and J gave up 6 bases, with 15 bases separating them. Per germline, CDR1 MNHEY and CDR2 SMNVEV (reference sequence). The CDR3 loop spans 15 amino acids. CDR3 residues: CASSSGGAEDEKLFF. The DNA of the CDR3 is TGTGCCAGCAGTTCCGGGGGGGCAGAGGATGAAAAACTGTTTTTT.

In this sample, this clone turned up many times. The chain links TRBV7-2 to TRBJ2-5; D unresolved. The CDR3 runs to 15 residues. Looked up from germline, CDR1 is SGHTA and CDR2 is FQGNSA. Trimming cost V 5 bases and J 5 bases, with 18 bases left between them. The CDR3 region has the DNA TGTGCCAGCAGCCCTGGGCCCACGAAACCGGAGACCCAGTACTTC. Its translation is CASSPGPTKPETQYF. Full variable domain (remainder filled in from reference TRBV7-2 and TRBJ2-5): GAGVSQSPSNKVTEKGKDVELRCDPISGHTALYWYRQSLGQGLEFLIYFQGNSAPDKSGLPSDRFSAERTGGSVSTLTIQRTQQEDSAVYLCASSPGPTKPETQYFGPGTRLLVL.

In this sample, this clone turned up once. The chain has TRBV6-5 and TRBJ2-5; 9 bases match TRBD1. The CDR3 runs 14 residues. J lost 1 base, V lost 5 bases, and 2 bases had no gene match. Germline loops: CDR1 MNHEY, CDR2 SVGAGI. CDR3 bases: TGTGCCAGCAGTAGGGACAGGGTCCAAGAGACCCAGTACTTC. Translating gives CASSRDRVQETQYF.

The chain recombines TRBV6-1 with TRBJ2-1; no reliable D call. This CDR3 spans 15 amino acids. Trimming took 2 bases from V and 3 from J, leaving 11 bases between them. Germline CDR1 MNHNS, CDR2 SASEGT. CDR3 residues: CASSESSYYYNEQFF. CDR3 nucleotide sequence: TGTGCCAGCAGTGAATCGAGCTACTACTACAATGAGCAGTTCTTC.

The gene calls are TRBV4-2 and TRBJ1-4; no firm D call. The CDR3 runs 12 residues. The ends were cut back, 0 bases at V and 8 bases at J, with 4 bases in the middle. Germline CDR1 is LGHNA and CDR2 is YNFKEQ. CDR3 sequence: CASSQEREKLFF. The CDR3 bases are TGTGCCAGCAGCCAAGAGCGCGAAAAACTGTTTTTT.

This clone was detected once. The V gene is TRBV10-1, the J gene TRBJ2-3; 8 bases line up with TRBD1. The CDR3 is 14 amino acids. Losses at the gene ends were 8 bases for V and 4 bases for J; bases not matched to a gene: 8. In germline, CDR1 is WNHNN, CDR2 SYGVQD (reference sequence). The CDR3 is CASSLTGASDTQYF. In DNA form, the CDR3 reads TGCGCCAGCTCGTTGACAGGGGCCTCAGATACGCAGTATTTT.